The clone carrying this TCR beta chain was recorded once. These data belong to a study of blood T cell repertoires in COVID-19. The data were produced by immunoSEQ multiplex PCR, yet TCRdb's version contains in-frame clones alone and is incomplete. The table includes 250,000 or so clones, 80% to 90% detected once. Before they entered the study, exposed participants had met a COVID-19 case within 2 weeks. Germline values: CDR1 SNHLY, CDR2 FYNNEI. CDR3 length equals 16 residues. The V end was cut by 0 bases, the J end by 1 base, with 12 bases between. The TCR sequence derives from a woman in her forties who had been exposed to COVID-19. Source material: PBMCs or T cells enriched from blood (not recorded which). This chain connects TRBV2 to TRBJ1-1, with D possibly TRBD1 on 6 matching bases. The CDR3 bases are TGTGCCAGCAGTGAAGCCCGGGGGGGCTGGAACACTGAAGCTTTCTTT. This sequence encodes CASSEARGGWNTEAFF.